The rows below give T cell receptor beta chains drawn from one sample of a study of T cell repertoires in cytomegalovirus infection. Using its own MiXCR run on the reads, TCRdb lists one record per CDR3 protein. The table has a few hundred thousand distinct CDR3 sequences, roughly 15% seen once; the top ten hold 12%. The sequencing sample was made of PBMCs. These receptors were collected from a human donor in good health (CMV status not recorded). Some clones in this sample may be carry-over from other donors' samples. The CDR3 runs from the conserved cysteine through the conserved F or W. Fields, in order: J gene, clone size, V gene, D gene, CDR3 protein, CDR3 DNA. A D gene is named only where the DNA matches it firmly. Size tells how often a clone was seen (once, few, many) or the class of an expanded clone, and some rows leave it out.

>TRBJ1-5|many|TRBV28|.
CASSLWTGNQPQHF
TGTGCCAGCAGCCTATGGACAGGCAATCAGCCCCAGCATTTT
>TRBJ1-5|.|TRBV12-3/TRBV12-4|.
CASSYRYQGNQPQHF
TGTGCCAGCAGTTATAGGTATCAGGGCAATCAGCCCCAGCATTTT
>TRBJ2-7|.|TRBV4-2|.
CASSQGSLAEQYF
TGTGCCAGCAGCCAAGGAAGCTTAGCGGAGCAGTACTTC
>TRBJ2-1|many|TRBV7-8|TRBD2
CASSPQGLVLGNEQFF
TGTGCCAGCAGCCCCCAGGGACTAGTATTGGGGAATGAGCAGTTCTTC
>TRBJ1-1|.|TRBV25-1|.
CASSEPSMNTEAFF
TGTGCCAGCAGTGAACCCAGTATGAACACTGAAGCTTTCTTT
>TRBJ1-5|few|TRBV5-1|.
CASSSNRVAQPQHF
TGCGCCAGCAGCAGCAACAGGGTGGCTCAGCCCCAGCATTTT
>TRBJ1-4|many|TRBV5-6|.
CASSLGPGSTNEKLFF
TGTGCCAGCAGCTTGGGTCCAGGATCAACTAATGAAAAACTGTTTTTT
>TRBJ1-5|many|TRBV6-2/TRBV6-3|.
CASSYASGHSNQPQHF
TGTGCCAGCAGTTACGCGTCAGGGCATAGCAATCAGCCCCAGCATTTT
>TRBJ2-2|few|TRBV10-3|.
CAISQQNTGELFF
TGTGCCATCAGCCAACAGAACACCGGGGAGCTGTTTTTT
>TRBJ2-2|many|TRBV7-2|.
CASSLEAPGLTNTGELFF
TGTGCCAGCAGCTTAGAGGCCCCGGGACTCACGAACACCGGGGAGCTGTTTTTT
>TRBJ1-6|few|TRBV12-3/TRBV12-4|TRBD1
CASSNRTGYPNSPLHF
TGTGCCAGCAGTAACCGGACAGGGTACCCTAATTCACCCCTCCACTTT
>TRBJ2-2|few|TRBV5-1|.
CASSLLSGNTGELFF
TGCGCCAGCAGCTTGTTGTCAGGGAACACCGGGGAGCTGTTTTTT
>TRBJ2-7|.|TRBV28|.
CAIRTLLSYEQYF
TGTGCCATCCGAACCCTTCTGAGCTACGAGCAGTACTTC
>TRBJ2-5|.|TRBV12-3/TRBV12-4|TRBD1
CASSSYRGLEAQYF
TGTGCCAGCAGTAGCTACAGGGGGCTGGAGGCCCAGTACTTC
>TRBJ1-2|large|TRBV5-1|TRBD1
CASSTDPGTAYGYTF
TGCGCCAGCAGCACGGACCCCGGGACAGCCTATGGCTACACCTTC
>TRBJ2-1|once|TRBV29-1|TRBD2
CSVEGAGGPGNEQFF
TGCAGCGTTGAAGGGGCGGGGGGGCCTGGCAATGAGCAGTTCTTC
>TRBJ2-7|.|TRBV20-1|TRBD2
CSAHSGGPSDEQYF
TGCAGTGCTCATAGCGGGGGGCCCTCGGACGAGCAGTACTTC
>TRBJ2-2|few|TRBV6-6|.
CASTPSDRNTGELFF
TGTGCCAGCACCCCATCGGACAGGAACACCGGGGAGCTGTTTTTT
>TRBJ1-5|many|TRBV2|TRBD1
CASTSRTGPAQPQHF
TGTGCCAGCACCAGTAGGACAGGGCCGGCTCAGCCCCAGCATTTT
>TRBJ2-2|many|TRBV11-2|.
CASSLVGSPNTGELFF
TGTGCCAGCAGCTTAGTCGGGAGCCCGAACACCGGGGAGCTGTTTTTT
>TRBJ2-7|many|TRBV6-1|.
CASSEVLAAYEQYF
TGTGCCAGCAGTGAAGTCTTGGCAGCCTACGAGCAGTACTTC
>TRBJ1-1|few|TRBV2|.
CASSSDKNTEAFF
TGTGCCAGCAGTTCGGACAAGAACACTGAAGCTTTCTTT
>TRBJ1-4|many|TRBV6-1|.
CASSWDRGNEKLFF
TGTGCCAGCAGCTGGGATAGGGGTAATGAAAAACTGTTTTTT
>TRBJ1-3|few|TRBV4-2|.
CASSQDLGTASSGNTIYF
TGTGCCAGCAGCCAAGATCTTGGAACAGCCAGCTCTGGAAACACCATATATTTT
>TRBJ2-7|few|TRBV2|.
CASSEVSWQGGFYEQYF
TGTGCCAGCAGTGAGGTTTCATGGCAGGGGGGATTCTACGAGCAGTACTTC
>TRBJ1-2|.|TRBV28|.
CASNTQGGRGYTF
TGTGCCAGCAATACGCAGGGCGGGCGAGGCTACACCTTC
>TRBJ1-5|.|TRBV12-3/TRBV12-4|.
CASSFETADQPQHF
TGTGCCAGCAGTTTCGAGACAGCCGATCAGCCCCAGCATTTT
>TRBJ2-3|many|TRBV6-5|.
CASSYSTGTGLGTDTQYF
TGTGCCAGCAGTTACTCGACTGGGACGGGGTTAGGCACAGATACGCAGTATTTT
>TRBJ1-5|few|TRBV10-3|.
CAISERPQDQPQHF
TGTGCCATCAGTGAGCGGCCGCAGGATCAGCCCCAGCATTTT
>TRBJ1-4|many|TRBV7-2|.
CASSLLDNEKLFF
TGTGCCAGCAGCTTACTGGATAATGAAAAACTGTTTTTT
>TRBJ2-1|.|TRBV3-1|.
CASSQGTSSYNEQFF
TGTGCCAGCAGCCAAGGAACCAGCTCCTACAATGAGCAGTTCTTC
>TRBJ2-1|.|TRBV6-8|.
CASSRGDRNNEQFF
TGTGCCAGCAGTCGGGGGGACAGGAACAATGAGCAGTTCTTC
>TRBJ2-1|many|TRBV7-2|.
CASSLAAQVYEQFF
TGTGCCAGCAGCTTAGCGGCGCAGGTCTATGAGCAGTTCTTC
>TRBJ2-2|.|TRBV7-7|.
CASSRQYTGELFF
TGTGCTAGCAGCCGACAATACACCGGGGAGCTGTTTTTT
>TRBJ2-7|many|TRBV7-3|.
CASSPSAGGYEQYF
TGTGCCAGCAGCCCAAGTGCTGGGGGCTACGAGCAGTACTTC
>TRBJ2-4|few|TRBV4-1|TRBD2
CASSERGLAKNIQYF
TGCGCCAGCAGCGAGCGGGGGCTAGCCAAAAACATTCAGTACTTC
>TRBJ2-4|many|TRBV7-2|.
CASSLQKNIQYF
TGTGCCAGCAGCTTACAGAAAAACATTCAGTACTTC
>TRBJ2-1|many|TRBV27|TRBD1
CASSFGTGGNEQFF
TGTGCCAGCAGTTTCGGGACAGGGGGCAATGAGCAGTTCTTC
>TRBJ1-5|many|TRBV12-3/TRBV12-4|TRBD1
CASSYGDSYNQPQHF
TGTGCCAGCAGTTATGGGGACAGTTACAATCAGCCCCAGCATTTT
>TRBJ1-1|many|TRBV7-2|.
CASSIGQTVNTEAFF
TGTGCCAGCAGCATAGGCCAGACAGTGAACACTGAAGCTTTCTTT
>TRBJ2-5|.|TRBV20-1|.
CSARLATPETQYF
TGCAGTGCTAGACTGGCCACCCCAGAGACCCAGTACTTC
>TRBJ1-4|many|TRBV7-9|.
CASSLTRTAEKLFF
TGTGCCAGCAGCCTCACGAGGACAGCGGAAAAACTGTTTTTT
>TRBJ1-2|many|TRBV7-8|TRBD1
CASSSGQNYGYTF
TGTGCCAGCAGCTCGGGACAGAACTATGGCTACACCTTC
>TRBJ1-2|many|TRBV7-2|TRBD1
CASSLSLQGANGYTF
TGTGCCAGCAGCTTAAGTCTCCAGGGGGCGAATGGCTACACCTTC
>TRBJ2-2|few|TRBV6-1|.
CASRNKGRTGELFF
TGTGCCAGCAGAAACAAGGGGAGGACCGGGGAGCTGTTTTTT
>TRBJ1-5|many|TRBV7-9|TRBD1
CASSQGTAGGQPQHF
TGTGCCAGCAGCCAGGGGACAGCAGGAGGTCAGCCCCAGCATTTT
>TRBJ1-3|.|TRBV7-2|.
CASSFEGISGNTIYF
TGTGCCAGCAGCTTCGAGGGCATCTCCGGAAACACCATATATTTT
>TRBJ1-3|few|TRBV5-1|.
CASSPRTDGNTIYF
TGCGCCAGCAGCCCACGGACAGATGGTAACACCATATATTTT
>TRBJ2-3|many|TRBV7-6|.
CASSSGPGERDTQYF
TGTGCCAGCAGTTCCGGACCGGGGGAGAGAGATACGCAGTATTTT
>TRBJ2-1|few|TRBV9|.
CASSGDGNNEQFF
TGTGCCAGCAGCGGGGACGGCAACAATGAGCAGTTCTTC
>TRBJ2-5|few|TRBV7-9|TRBD1
CASSLVGQGRETQYF
TGTGCCAGCAGCTTAGTGGGACAGGGGAGAGAGACCCAGTACTTC
>TRBJ2-1|.|TRBV7-9|TRBD2
CASSFRRGLGVEQFF
TGTGCCAGCAGCTTCCGGCGGGGACTAGGGGTTGAGCAGTTCTTC
>TRBJ2-2|.|TRBV28|.
CASSRTPGELFF
TGTGCCAGCAGTCGGACGCCGGGGGAGCTGTTTTTT
>TRBJ1-5|many|TRBV7-2|.
CASSSTDGQPQHF
TGTGCCAGCAGCTCCACCGACGGACAGCCCCAGCATTTT
>TRBJ1-1|many|TRBV20-1|.
CSARGREGMNTEAFF
TGCAGTGCTAGAGGGAGGGAGGGGATGAACACTGAAGCTTTCTTT
>TRBJ2-1|few|TRBV28|TRBD1
CATRQGSRSYNEQFF
TGTGCCACGCGACAGGGTAGTAGGTCCTACAATGAGCAGTTCTTC
>TRBJ1-3|few|TRBV4-3|TRBD1
CASSQELAGGRGNTIYF
TGCGCCAGCAGCCAAGAATTGGCAGGGGGCAGAGGAAACACCATATATTTT
>TRBJ1-1|.|TRBV11-2|.
CASSPQQGFEDTEAFF
TGTGCCAGCAGCCCGCAACAGGGTTTCGAAGACACTGAAGCTTTCTTT